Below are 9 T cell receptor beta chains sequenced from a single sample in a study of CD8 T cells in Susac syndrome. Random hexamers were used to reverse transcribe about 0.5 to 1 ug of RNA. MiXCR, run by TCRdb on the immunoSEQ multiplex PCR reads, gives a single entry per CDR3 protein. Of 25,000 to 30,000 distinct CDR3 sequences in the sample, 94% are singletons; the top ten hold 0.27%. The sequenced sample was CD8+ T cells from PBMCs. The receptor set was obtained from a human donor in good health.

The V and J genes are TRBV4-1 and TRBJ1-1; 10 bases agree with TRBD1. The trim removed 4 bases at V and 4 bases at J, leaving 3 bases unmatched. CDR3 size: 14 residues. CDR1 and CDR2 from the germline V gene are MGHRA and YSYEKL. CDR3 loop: CASSPGQGGTEAFF. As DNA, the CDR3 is TGCGCCAGCAGCCCTGGACAGGGGGGCACTGAAGCTTTCTTT.

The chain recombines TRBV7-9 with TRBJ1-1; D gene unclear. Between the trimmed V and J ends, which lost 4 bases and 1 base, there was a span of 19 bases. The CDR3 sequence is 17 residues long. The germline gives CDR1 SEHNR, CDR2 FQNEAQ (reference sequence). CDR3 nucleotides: TGTGCCAGCAGCTCAGGTTGGACCACTCAATGGAACACTGAAGCTTTCTTT. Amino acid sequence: CASSSGWTTQWNTEAFF.

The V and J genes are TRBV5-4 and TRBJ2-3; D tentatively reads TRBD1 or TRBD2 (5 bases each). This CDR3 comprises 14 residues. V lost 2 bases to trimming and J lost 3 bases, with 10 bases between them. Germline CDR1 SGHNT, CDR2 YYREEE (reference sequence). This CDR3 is CASSFERGTDTQYF. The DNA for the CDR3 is TGTGCCAGCAGCTTCGAGAGGGGAACAGATACGCAGTATTTT.

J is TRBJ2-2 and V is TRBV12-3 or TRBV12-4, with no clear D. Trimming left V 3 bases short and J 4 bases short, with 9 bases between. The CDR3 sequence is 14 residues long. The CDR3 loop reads CASSFYRSTGELFF. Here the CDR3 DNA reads TGTGCCAGCAGTTTTTATCGGAGCACCGGGGAGCTGTTTTTT.

CDR3 protein: CASSSRGSGGRETQYF. In nucleotides, the CDR3 is TGTGCCAGCAGCTCCCGGGGTAGCGGGGGGAGGGAGACCCAGTACTTC. V usage is TRBV5-4 and J usage is TRBJ2-5; 10 bases agree with TRBD2. The ends lost 3 bases at V and 5 bases at J; junction bases unmatched: 10. Germline loops: CDR1 SGHNT, CDR2 YYREEE (reference sequence). CDR3 length: 16 residues.

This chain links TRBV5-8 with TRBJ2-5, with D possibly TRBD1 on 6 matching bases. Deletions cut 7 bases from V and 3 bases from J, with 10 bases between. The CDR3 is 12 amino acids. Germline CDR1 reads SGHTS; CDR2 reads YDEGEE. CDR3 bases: TGTGCCAGCGAGTGGACAGAAGAGACCCAGTACTTC. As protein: CASEWTEETQYF.

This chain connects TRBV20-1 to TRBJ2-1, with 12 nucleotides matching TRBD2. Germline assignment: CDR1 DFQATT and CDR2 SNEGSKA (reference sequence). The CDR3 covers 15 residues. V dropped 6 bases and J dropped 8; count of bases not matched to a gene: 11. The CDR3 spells CSASPRLAGEDEQFF. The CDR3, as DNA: TGCAGTGCCTCCCCCCGACTAGCGGGGGAGGATGAGCAGTTCTTC.

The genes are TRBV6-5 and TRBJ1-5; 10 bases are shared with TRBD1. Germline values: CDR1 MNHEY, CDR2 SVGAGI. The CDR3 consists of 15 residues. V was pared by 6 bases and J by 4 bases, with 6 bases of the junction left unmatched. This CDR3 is CASSAGTGANQPQHF. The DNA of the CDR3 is TGTGCCAGCAGCGCCGGGACAGGGGCAAATCAGCCCCAGCATTTT.

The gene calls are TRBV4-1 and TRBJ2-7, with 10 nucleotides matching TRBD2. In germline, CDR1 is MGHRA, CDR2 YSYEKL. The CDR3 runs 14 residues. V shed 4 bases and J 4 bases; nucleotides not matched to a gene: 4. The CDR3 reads CASSPAGGRYEQYF. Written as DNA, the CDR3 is TGCGCCAGCAGCCCAGCGGGGGGGCGTTACGAGCAGTACTTC.